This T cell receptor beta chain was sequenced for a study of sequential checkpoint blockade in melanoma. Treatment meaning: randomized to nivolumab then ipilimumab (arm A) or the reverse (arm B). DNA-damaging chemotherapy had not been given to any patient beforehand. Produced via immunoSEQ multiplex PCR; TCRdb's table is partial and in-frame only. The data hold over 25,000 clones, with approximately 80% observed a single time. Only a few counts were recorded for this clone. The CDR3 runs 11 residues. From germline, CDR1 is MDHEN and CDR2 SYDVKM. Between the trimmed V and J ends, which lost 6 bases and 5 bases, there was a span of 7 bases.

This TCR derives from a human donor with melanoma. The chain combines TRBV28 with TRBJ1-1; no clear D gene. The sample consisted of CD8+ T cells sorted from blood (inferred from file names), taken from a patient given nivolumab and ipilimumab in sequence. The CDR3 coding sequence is TGTGCCAGCAGCACGGGTACTGAAGCTTTCTTT. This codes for CASSTGTEAFF.